The clone carrying this T cell receptor beta chain was observed a single time. The age range of participants was about 18 to 95 years, with residence in fewer than 25 US areas. This CDR3 is built from 15 residues. Per the germline V gene, CDR1 is SGHRS and CDR2 is YFSETQ. With V trimmed by 5 bases and J by 7 bases, 11 bases remained unmatched. The sample originates from a study of blood T cell repertoires in COVID-19. The overall study: The study drew acute and convalescent COVID-19 samples from the United States, Italy and Spain. The cDNA or gDNA used as material had been derived from T cells, B-cell-depleted T cells, or PBMCs.

Method: immunoSEQ multiplex PCR; TCRdb's copy keeps in-frame clones and lacks some. There are about 160,000 clones in the sample; 88% occur only once, and around 6.7% lies in the top ten. This chain connects TRBV5-1 to TRBJ2-1; 8 bases line up with TRBD2. This TCR was sampled from a woman aged 45 to 65 who had recovered from COVID-19. The sample taken for sequencing was PBMCs or T cells enriched from blood (not recorded which). CDR3 region: CASRYGPGGGNEQFF. In DNA, the CDR3 is TGCGCCAGCAGGTATGGACCCGGCGGGGGGAATGAGCAGTTCTTC.